This paragraph reports one T cell receptor beta chain. Germline V gene data show CDR1 as SGHDT and CDR2 as YYEEEE. The V and J ends lost 2 bases and 1 base respectively, with 7 bases between them. This CDR3 contains 13 residues. The sample is drawn from a study of blood T cell repertoires in COVID-19. Across the whole study: Sites across the United States, Italy and Spain contributed samples from acute and convalescent COVID-19.

The assay was immunoSEQ multiplex PCR, and TCRdb's table has in-frame clones only and misses some. Among around 230,000 clones listed, 65% to 90% were seen once. This chain uses TRBV5-6 with TRBJ2-7; a possible D gene is TRBD1 (5 bases). The receptor was derived from a man between 35 and 55 years old who had recovered from COVID-19. The specimen was peripheral blood. The CDR3 loop reads CASSLQDSYEQYF. The CDR3 DNA reads as TGTGCCAGCAGCTTACAGGATTCCTACGAGCAGTACTTC.